This T cell receptor (beta chain) emerged from a study of Ad26.COV2.S vaccination and SARS-CoV-2 variants. Notes on the study in general: In TCR breadth and depth analyses, total T cell responses may have been underestimated.

Noted treatment: roughly 20 received Ad26.COV2.S at low or high dose, single or two shots; roughly 5 received placebo; per-sample allocation not given. Sampling took place 63 days after the first vaccine or placebo injection. Donation came from an adult in Boston who was aged 18-55 years. Turning to this clone: The antigen is not known.

J was trimmed by 0 bases and V by 4 bases; bases with no gene match: 7. Germline V gene data show CDR1 as MNHEY and CDR2 as SVGEGT. This CDR3 has 17 residues. Method: immunoSEQ multiplex PCR; TCRdb's copy keeps in-frame clones and lacks some. The sample holds around 340,000 clones, 88% seen once. The chain recombines TRBV6-2 or TRBV6-3 with TRBJ2-1, with 9 bases that match TRBD2. The source was peripheral blood, collected in a trial of Ad26.COV2.S vaccine versus placebo. The source of this sequence is a person aged 18-65 years who received the Ad26.COV2.S COVID-19 vaccine or a placebo. CDR3 residues: CASSFSLAGFSYNEQFF. Written as DNA, the CDR3 is TGTGCCAGCAGTTTTAGCCTAGCGGGATTCTCCTACAATGAGCAGTTCTTC.